This T cell receptor (beta chain) was captured in a study of T-cell memory formation after mild COVID-19 (dated by TCRdb to about 2021). Background on the whole study: TCR sequence clusters from the two donors were largely donor specific. Longitudinal TCRalpha and TCRbeta repertoire sequencing tracked T-cell clones expanding and contracting after mild COVID-19 in a couple of donors. Two young, previously healthy adult volunteers, one female and one male, were included in the cohort.

Overall study results and their limits: The second-wave clones that peaked on day 37 were not confirmed to be SARS-CoV-2 specific. The detection of some responding clones in pre-infection memory suggests that pre-existing cross-reactive memory T cells joined the SARS-CoV-2 response. Contracting CD4+ clones were found mainly in CM and EM memory subsets, while CD8+ clones were enriched in EMRA. Only two mild cases were covered in the study, and larger cohorts including severe cases with pre-infection samples were considered necessary. Clones contracting from day 15 to 85 had balanced CD4/CD8 phenotypes, while a second wave expanding from day 15 to 37 was biased towards CD4+.

Ends trimmed: V by 5 bases, J by 0 bases; bases unmatched to a gene: 8. Per the germline V gene (reference sequence), DFQATT is the CDR1 and SNEGSKA is the CDR2. Spanning cysteine to phenylalanine, the CDR3 consists of 15 amino acids. Of the read, only the CDR3 DNA is kept; its 45 bases are in frame from base 1. This clonotype has a handful of counts. Its antigen has not been determined. No base quality information exists; no much larger clone differs at one position. Sequenced on an Illumina NovaSeq 6000. TCRalpha and TCRbeta cDNA libraries were constructed by 5'RACE with constant-segment primers, with sample barcodes and unique molecular identifiers being introduced. Trizol reagent was used to extract RNA from every sample. Libraries were amplified in two PCR steps, with a second sample barcode and Illumina TruSeq adapters added in the second step. Sequencing of the libraries was done on an Illumina NovaSeq, producing 2 x 150 bp paired-end reads. The original pipeline was this. The reads were demultiplexed and collapsed into UMI-guided consensus sequences using migec v1.2.7. Using mixcr v2.1.11, the UMI consensuses were aligned to TRA and TRB V and J templates and assembled into clonotypes. Clonotypes were classified as expanded or contracted when called significant by both edgeR and NoisET, with noise models trained on biological replicates. edgeR calls used a false discovery rate-adjusted p below 0.01 and a log2 fold-change threshold of 1. As an exploratory analysis of dynamics, max-normalized trajectories of the 1000 most abundant clonotypes were examined with PCA combined with hierarchical clustering. Each responding clone was given a CD4 or CD8 phenotype based on the CD4+ and CD8+ repertoires, which had been sequenced separately. TCRdb passed the public sequencing reads through fastp at Q25 and MiXCR, retaining productive beta sequences. Every distinct CDR3 protein forms one entry, paired with its most common genes and DNA. The V and J calls and clone size come from TCRdb's table, not from the authors' own analysis. Present in this sample are hundreds of thousands of distinct CDR3 sequences, roughly 14% of which were seen just once. The biggest ten clones account for about 22% of the sample.

Ficoll-Paque density gradient centrifugation was used to isolate PBMCs. This receptor chain uses TRBV20-1 and TRBJ2-7, with 9 central nucleotides matching TRBD1. Input material: PBMCs or a T cell subset sorted from them (not recorded which). The receptor was derived from a man between 18 and 35 years old who had mild COVID-19 (a few samples of this study predate the infection). The sample titles of this study are shuffled in the database, so cell type and time point are left out; the donor was told from shared clones. The CDR3 region has the sequence CSAFDRDRVSYEQYF. The DNA sequence reads TGCAGTGCTTTCGACCGGGACAGGGTCTCCTACGAGCAGTACTTC.